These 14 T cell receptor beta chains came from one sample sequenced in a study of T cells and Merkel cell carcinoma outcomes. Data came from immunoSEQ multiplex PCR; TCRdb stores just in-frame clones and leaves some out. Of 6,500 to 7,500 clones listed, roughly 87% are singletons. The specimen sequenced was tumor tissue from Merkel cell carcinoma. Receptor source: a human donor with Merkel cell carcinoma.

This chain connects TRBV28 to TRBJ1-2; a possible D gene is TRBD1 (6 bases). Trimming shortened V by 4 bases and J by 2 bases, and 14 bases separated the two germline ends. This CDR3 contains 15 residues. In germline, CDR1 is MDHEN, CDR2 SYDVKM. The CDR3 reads CASSSPGGRNYGYTF. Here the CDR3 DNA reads TGTGCCAGCAGTTCCCCGGGGGGCAGGAACTATGGCTACACCTTC.

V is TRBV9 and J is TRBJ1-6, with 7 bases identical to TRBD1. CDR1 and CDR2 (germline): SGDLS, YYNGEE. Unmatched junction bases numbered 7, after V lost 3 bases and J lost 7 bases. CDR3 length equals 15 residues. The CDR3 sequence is CASSGDRVRNSPLHF. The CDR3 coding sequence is TGTGCCAGCAGCGGCGACAGGGTCAGGAATTCACCCCTCCACTTT.

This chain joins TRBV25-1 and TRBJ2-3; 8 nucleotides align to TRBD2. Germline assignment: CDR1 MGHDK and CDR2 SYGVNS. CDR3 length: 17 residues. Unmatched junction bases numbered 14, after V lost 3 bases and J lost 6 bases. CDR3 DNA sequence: TGTGCCAGCAGTGAGATGGGTATGGTTAGCGGGGTGGATACGCAGTATTTT. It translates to CASSEMGMVSGVDTQYF.

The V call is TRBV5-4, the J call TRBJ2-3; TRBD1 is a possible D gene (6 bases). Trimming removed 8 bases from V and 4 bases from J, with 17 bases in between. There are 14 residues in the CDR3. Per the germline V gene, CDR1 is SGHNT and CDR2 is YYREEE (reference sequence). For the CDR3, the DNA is TGTGCCAGTCCAAGCACAGGGATGGCAGATACGCAGTATTTT. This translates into CASPSTGMADTQYF.

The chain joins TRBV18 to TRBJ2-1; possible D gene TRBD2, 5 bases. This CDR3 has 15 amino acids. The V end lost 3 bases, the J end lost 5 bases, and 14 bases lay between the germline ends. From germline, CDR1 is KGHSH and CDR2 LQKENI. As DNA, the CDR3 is TGTGCCAGCTCACCTCTCGGGAAAAAAAACAATGAGCAGTTCTTC. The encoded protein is CASSPLGKKNNEQFF.

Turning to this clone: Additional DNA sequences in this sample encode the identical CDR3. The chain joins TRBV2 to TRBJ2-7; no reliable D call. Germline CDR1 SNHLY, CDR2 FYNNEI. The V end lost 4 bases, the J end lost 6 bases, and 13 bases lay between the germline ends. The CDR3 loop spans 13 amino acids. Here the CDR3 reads CASSGRSRSEQYV. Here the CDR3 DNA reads TGTGCCAGCAGTGGACGAAGCCGAAGCGAGCAGTACGTC.

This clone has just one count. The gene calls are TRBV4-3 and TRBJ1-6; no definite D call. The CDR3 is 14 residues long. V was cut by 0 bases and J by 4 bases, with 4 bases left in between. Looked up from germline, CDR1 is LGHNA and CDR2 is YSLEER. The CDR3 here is CASSQDRYNSPLHF. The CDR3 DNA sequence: TGCGCCAGCAGCCAAGACAGGTATAATTCACCCCTCCACTTT.

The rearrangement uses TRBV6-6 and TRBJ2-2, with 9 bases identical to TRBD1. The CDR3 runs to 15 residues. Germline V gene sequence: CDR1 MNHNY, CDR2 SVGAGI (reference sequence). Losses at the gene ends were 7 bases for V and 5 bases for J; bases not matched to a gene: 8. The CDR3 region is CASNKWDRDTGELFF. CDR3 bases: TGTGCCAGCAATAAGTGGGACAGGGATACCGGGGAGCTGTTTTTT.

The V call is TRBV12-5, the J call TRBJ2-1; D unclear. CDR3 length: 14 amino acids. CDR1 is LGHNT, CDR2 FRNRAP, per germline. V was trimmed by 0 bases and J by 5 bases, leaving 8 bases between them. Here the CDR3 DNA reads TGTGCTAGTGGTTTGGTAGGTGGAGACAATGAGCAGTTCTTC. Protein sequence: CASGLVGGDNEQFF.

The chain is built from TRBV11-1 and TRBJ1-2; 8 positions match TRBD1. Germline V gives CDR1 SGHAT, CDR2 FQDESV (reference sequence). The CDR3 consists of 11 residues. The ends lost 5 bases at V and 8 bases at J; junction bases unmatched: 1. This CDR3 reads CASSNRGGYTF. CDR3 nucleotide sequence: TGTGCCAGCAGCAACAGGGGGGGCTACACCTTC.

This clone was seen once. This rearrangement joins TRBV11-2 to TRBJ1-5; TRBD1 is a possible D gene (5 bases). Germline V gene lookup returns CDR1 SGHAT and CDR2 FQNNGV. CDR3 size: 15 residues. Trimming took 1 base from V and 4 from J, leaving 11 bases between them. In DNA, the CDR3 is TGTGCCAGCAGCTTAGGAGAGGAGGGGAATCAGCCCCAGCATTTT. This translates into CASSLGEEGNQPQHF.

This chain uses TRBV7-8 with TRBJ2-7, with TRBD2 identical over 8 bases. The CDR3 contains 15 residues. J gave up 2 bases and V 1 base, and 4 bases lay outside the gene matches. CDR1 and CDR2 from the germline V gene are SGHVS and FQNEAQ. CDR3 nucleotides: TGTGCCAGCAGCTTAGGACTAGCGCCCACCTACGAGCAGTACTTC. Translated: CASSLGLAPTYEQYF.

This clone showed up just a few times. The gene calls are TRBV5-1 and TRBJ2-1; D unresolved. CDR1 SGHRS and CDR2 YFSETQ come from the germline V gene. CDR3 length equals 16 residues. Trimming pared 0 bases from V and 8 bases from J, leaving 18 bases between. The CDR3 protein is CASSLAPGLGSDEQFF. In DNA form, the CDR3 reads TGCGCCAGCAGCTTGGCCCCCGGCCTCGGGTCCGATGAGCAGTTCTTC.

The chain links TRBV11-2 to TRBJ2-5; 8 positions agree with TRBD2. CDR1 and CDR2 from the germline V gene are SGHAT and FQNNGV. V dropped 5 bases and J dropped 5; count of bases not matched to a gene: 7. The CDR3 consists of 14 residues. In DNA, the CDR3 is TGTGCCAGCAGCCCGGGCGGGGGGCAGGAGACCCAGTACTTC. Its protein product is CASSPGGGQETQYF.